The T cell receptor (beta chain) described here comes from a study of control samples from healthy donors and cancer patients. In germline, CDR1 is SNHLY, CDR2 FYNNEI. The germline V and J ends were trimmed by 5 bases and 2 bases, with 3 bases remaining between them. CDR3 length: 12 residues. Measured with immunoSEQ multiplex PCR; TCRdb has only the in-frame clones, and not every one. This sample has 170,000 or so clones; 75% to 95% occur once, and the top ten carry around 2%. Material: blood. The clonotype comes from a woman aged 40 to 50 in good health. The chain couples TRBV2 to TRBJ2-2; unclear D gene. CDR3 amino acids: CASSPNTGELFF. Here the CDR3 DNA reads TGTGCCAGCAGTCCCAACACCGGGGAGCTGTTTTTT.